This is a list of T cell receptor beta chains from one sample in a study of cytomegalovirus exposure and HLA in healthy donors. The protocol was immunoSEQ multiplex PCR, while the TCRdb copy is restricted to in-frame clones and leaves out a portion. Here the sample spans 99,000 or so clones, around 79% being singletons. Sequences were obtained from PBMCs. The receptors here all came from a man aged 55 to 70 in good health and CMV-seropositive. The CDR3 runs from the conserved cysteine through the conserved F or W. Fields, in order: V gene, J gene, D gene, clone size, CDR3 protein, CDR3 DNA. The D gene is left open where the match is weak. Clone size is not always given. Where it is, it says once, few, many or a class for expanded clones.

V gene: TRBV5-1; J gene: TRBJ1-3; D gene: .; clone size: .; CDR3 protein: CASSSSGGSRNTIYF; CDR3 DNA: TGCGCCAGCAGCTCTTCTGGGGGGAGCAGAAACACCATATATTTT
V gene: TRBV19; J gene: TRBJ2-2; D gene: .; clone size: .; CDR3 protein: CASMGAVTANTGELFF; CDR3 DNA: TGTGCCAGTATGGGGGCGGTGACGGCTAACACCGGGGAGCTGTTTTTT
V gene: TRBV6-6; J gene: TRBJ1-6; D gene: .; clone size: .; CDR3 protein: CASSFDSHLESSPLHF; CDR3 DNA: TGTGCCAGCAGCTTCGACTCACACCTAGAAAGCTCACCCCTCCACTTT
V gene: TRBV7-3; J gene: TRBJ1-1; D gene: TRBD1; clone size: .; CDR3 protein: CASSLGGGQANTEAFF; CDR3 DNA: TGTGCCAGCAGCTTAGGGGGCGGACAGGCTAACACTGAAGCTTTCTTT
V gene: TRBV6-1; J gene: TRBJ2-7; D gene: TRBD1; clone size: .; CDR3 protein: CASNRQGEQYF; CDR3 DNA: TGTGCCAGCAACCGACAGGGCGAGCAGTACTTC
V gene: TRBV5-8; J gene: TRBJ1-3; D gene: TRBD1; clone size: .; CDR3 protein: CASSPPGQGGNTIYF; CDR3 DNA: TGTGCCAGCAGCCCCCCGGGACAGGGGGGAAACACCATATATTTT
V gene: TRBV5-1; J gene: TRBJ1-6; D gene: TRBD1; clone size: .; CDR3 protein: CASSLVGQQYNSPLHF; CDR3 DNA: TGCGCCAGCAGCTTGGTGGGACAGCAGTATAATTCACCCCTCCACTTT
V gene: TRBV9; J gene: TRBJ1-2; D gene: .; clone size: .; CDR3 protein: CASSARLQGIYTF; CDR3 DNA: TGTGCCAGCAGCGCCCGACTCCAGGGGATCTACACCTTC
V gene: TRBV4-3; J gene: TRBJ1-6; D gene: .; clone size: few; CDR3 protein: CASSQDTGSDSPLHF; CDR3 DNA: TGCGCCAGCAGCCAAGATACGGGGTCGGATTCACCCCTCCACTTT
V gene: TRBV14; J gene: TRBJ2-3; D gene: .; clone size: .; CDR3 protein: CASSQVLGGGGQYF; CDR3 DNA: TGTGCCAGCAGCCAAGTGCTGGGGGGAGGAGGGCAGTATTTT
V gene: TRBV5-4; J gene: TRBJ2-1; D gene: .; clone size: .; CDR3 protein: CASSPEGARNNEQFF; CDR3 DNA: TGTGCCAGCAGCCCGGAGGGGGCGCGAAACAATGAGCAGTTCTTC
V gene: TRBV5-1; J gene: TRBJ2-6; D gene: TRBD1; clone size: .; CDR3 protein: CASSLQGQSGANVLTF; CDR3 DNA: TGCGCCAGCAGCTTACAGGGACAGTCTGGGGCCAACGTCCTGACTTTC
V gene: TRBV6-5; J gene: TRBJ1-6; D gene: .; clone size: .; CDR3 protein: CASSSRGSYNSPLHF; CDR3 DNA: TGTGCCAGCAGTTCTCGAGGCTCCTATAATTCACCCCTCCACTTT
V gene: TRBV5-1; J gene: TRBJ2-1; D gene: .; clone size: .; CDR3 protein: CAGSLLPGLESNEQFF; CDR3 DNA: TGCGCCGGCAGCTTGTTGCCAGGTCTGGAAAGCAATGAGCAGTTCTTC
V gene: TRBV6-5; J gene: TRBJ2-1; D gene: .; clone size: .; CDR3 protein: CASLTLGGSYNEQFF; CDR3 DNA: TGTGCCAGCTTGACGTTGGGGGGCTCCTACAATGAGCAGTTCTTC
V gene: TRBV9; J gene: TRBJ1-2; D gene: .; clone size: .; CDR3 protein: CASSSGSSTNYGYTF; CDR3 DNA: TGTGCCAGCAGCTCAGGGTCGTCAACTAACTATGGCTACACCTTC
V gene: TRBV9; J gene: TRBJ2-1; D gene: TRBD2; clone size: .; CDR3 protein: CASSVIAGESNEQFF; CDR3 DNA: TGTGCCAGCAGCGTAATAGCGGGGGAATCAAATGAGCAGTTCTTC
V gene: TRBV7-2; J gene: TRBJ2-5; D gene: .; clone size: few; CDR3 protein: CASSSDLGPLTQYF; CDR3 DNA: TGTGCCAGCAGCTCCGACCTGGGCCCCCTGACCCAGTACTTC
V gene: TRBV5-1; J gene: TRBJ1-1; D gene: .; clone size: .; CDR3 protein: CASSLIEANTEAFF; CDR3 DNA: TGCGCCAGCAGCTTGATCGAAGCGAACACTGAAGCTTTCTTT
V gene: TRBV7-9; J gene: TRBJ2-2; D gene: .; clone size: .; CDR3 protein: CASSSTGGPGELFF; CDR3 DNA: TGTGCCAGCAGCTCTACGGGGGGCCCCGGGGAGCTGTTTTTT
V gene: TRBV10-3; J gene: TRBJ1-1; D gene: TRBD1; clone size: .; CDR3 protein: CAIRGTAMNTEAFF; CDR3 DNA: TGTGCCATCAGGGGGACAGCCATGAACACTGAAGCTTTCTTT
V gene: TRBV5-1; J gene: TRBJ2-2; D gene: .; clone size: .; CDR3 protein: CASLRDREDTGELFF; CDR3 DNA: TGCGCCAGTCTACGAGACAGGGAGGACACCGGGGAGCTGTTTTTT
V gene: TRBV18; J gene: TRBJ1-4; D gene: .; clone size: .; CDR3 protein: CASSPRSGVDEKLFF; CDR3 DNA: TGTGCCAGCTCACCACGGAGCGGAGTTGATGAAAAACTGTTTTTT
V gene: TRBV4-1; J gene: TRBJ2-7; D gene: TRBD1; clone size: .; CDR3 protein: CASSHRTGEDYEQYF; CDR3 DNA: TGCGCCAGCAGCCACCGGACAGGGGAGGACTACGAGCAGTACTTC
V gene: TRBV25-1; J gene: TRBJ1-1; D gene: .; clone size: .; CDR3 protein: CASTGLTEAFF; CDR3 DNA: TGTGCCAGCACGGGACTCACTGAAGCTTTCTTT
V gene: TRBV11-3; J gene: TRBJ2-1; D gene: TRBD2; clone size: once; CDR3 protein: CASSLSTPGGTNEQFF; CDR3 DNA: TGTGCCAGCAGCTTGAGTACTCCGGGGGGGACCAATGAGCAGTTCTTC
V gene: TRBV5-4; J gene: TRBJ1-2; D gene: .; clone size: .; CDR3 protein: CASSLAGDYGYTF; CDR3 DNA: TGTGCCAGCAGCTTGGCCGGGGATTATGGCTACACCTTC
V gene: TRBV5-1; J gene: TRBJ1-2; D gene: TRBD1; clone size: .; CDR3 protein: CASSQGQGRGGYTF; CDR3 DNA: TGCGCCAGCAGTCAAGGACAGGGCCGGGGTGGCTACACCTTC
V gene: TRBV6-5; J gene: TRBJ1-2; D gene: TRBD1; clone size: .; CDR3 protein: CASSLTGLYGYTF; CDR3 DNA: TGTGCCAGCAGTTTGACAGGGCTCTATGGCTACACCTTC
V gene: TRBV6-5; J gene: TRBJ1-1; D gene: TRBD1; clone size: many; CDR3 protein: CASGKGTGDTEAFF; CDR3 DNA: TGTGCCAGCGGAAAAGGGACAGGGGATACTGAAGCTTTCTTT
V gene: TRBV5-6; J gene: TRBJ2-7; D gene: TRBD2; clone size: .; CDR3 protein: CASSLSRLAGGFWDEQYF; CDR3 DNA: TGTGCCAGCAGCTTGTCCAGGCTAGCGGGGGGCTTCTGGGACGAGCAGTACTTC
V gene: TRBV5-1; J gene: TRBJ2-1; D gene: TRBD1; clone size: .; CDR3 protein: CASSFGQGNEQFF; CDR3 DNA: TGCGCCAGCAGTTTCGGACAGGGCAATGAGCAGTTCTTC
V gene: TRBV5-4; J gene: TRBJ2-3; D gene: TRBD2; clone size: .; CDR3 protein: CASGLAGGPNTQYF; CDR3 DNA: TGTGCCAGCGGACTAGCGGGGGGGCCAAATACGCAGTATTTT
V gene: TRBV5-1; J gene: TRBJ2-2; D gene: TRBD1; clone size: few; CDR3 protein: CASSLAGQSQAGELFF; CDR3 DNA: TGCGCCAGCAGCTTGGCGGGACAGAGCCAAGCCGGGGAGCTGTTTTTT
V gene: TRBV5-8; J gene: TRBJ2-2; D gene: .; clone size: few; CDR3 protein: CANSPRVLNTGELFF; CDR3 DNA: TGTGCCAACTCTCCACGGGTACTGAACACCGGGGAGCTGTTTTTT
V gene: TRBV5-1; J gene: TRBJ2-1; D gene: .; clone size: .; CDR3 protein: CASRGDRMEQFF; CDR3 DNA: TGCGCCAGCAGGGGAGACCGGATGGAGCAGTTCTTC
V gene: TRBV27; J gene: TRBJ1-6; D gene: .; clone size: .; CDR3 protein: CATRTGNSYNSPPHF; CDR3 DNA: TGTGCCACCCGTACAGGGAACTCCTATAATTCACCCCCCCACTTT
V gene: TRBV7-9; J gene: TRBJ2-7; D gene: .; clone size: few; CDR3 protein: CASSLFGEQYF; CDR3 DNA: TGTGCCAGCAGCTTATTCGGCGAGCAGTACTTC
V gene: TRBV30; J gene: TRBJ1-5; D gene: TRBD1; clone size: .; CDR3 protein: CAWSVQGGQPQHF; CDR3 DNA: TGTGCCTGGAGTGTACAGGGGGGTCAGCCCCAGCATTTT
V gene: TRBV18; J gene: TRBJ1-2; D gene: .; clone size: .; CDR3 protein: CASSPQPRDGYTF; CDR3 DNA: TGTGCCAGCTCTCCACAGCCTAGAGATGGCTACACCTTC
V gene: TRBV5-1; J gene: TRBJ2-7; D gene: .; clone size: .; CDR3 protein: CATTSDGSSYEQYF; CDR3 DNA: TGCGCCACTACGAGCGACGGGAGCTCCTACGAGCAGTACTTC
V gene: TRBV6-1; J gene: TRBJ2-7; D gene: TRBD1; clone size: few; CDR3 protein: CASVLTPGTGNEQYF; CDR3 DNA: TGTGCCAGCGTCCTCACCCCGGGGACAGGAAACGAGCAGTACTTC